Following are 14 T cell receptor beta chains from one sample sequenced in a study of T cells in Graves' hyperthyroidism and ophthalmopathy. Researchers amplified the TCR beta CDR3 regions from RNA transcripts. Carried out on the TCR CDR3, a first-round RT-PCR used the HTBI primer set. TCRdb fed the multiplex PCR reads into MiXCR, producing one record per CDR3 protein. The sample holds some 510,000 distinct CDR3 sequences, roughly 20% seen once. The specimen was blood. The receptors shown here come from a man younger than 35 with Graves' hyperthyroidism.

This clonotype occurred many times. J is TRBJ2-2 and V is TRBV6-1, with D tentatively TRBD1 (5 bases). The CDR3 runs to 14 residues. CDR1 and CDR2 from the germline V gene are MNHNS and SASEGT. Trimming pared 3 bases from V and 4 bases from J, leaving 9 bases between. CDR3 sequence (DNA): TGTGCCAGCAGTGACAGACAGCTCACCGGGGAGCTGTTTTTT. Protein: CASSDRQLTGELFF.

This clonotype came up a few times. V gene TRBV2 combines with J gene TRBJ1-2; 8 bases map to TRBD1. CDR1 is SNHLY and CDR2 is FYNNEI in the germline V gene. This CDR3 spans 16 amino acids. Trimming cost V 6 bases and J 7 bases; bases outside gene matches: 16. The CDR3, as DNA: TGTGCCAGCAGACAAGCCGGGACAGGCCTAGCCGTTGGCTACACCTTC. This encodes CASRQAGTGLAVGYTF.

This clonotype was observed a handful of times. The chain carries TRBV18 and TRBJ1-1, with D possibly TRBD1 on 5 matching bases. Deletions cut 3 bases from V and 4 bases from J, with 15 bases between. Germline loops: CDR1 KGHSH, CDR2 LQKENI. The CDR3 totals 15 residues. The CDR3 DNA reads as TGTGCCAGCTCACCCCCGTTGGGGGTGAGCACTGAAGCTTTCTTT. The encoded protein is CASSPPLGVSTEAFF.

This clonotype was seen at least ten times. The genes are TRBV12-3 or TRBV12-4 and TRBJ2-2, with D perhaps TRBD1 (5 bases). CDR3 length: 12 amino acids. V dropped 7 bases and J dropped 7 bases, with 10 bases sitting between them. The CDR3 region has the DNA TGTGCCAGCATCCCGACAGACGGGGAGCTGTTTTTT. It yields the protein CASIPTDGELFF.

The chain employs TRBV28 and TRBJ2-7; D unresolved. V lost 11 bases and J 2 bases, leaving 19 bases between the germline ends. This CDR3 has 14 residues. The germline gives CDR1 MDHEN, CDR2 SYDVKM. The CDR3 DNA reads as TGTGCCGCCACTTCAGCCCTATCCACCTACGAGCAGTACTTC. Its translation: CAATSALSTYEQYF. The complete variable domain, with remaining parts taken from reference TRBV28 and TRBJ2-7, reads DVKVTQSSRYLVKRTGEKVFLECVQDMDHENMFWYRQDPGLGLRLIYFSYDVKMKEKGDIPEGYSVSREKKERFSLILESASTNQTSMYLCAATSALSTYEQYFGPGTRLTVT.

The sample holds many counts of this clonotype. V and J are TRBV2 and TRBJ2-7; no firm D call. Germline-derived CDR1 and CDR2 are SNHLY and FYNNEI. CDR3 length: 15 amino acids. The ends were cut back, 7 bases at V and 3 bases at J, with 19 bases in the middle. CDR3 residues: CASTMARGHIYEQYF. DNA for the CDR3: TGTGCCAGCACTATGGCCAGAGGTCACATCTACGAGCAGTACTTC.

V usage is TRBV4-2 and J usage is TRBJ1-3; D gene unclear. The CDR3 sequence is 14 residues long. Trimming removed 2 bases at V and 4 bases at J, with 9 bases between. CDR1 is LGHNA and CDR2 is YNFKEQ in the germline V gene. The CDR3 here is CASSQQQQGNTIYF. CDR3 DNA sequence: TGTGCCAGCAGCCAACAACAACAGGGAAACACCATATATTTT.

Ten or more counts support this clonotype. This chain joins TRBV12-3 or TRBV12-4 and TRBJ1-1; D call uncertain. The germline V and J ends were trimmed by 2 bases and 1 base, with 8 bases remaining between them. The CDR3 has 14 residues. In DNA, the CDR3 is TGTGCCAGCAGTTTATCAGAAGCGAACACTGAAGCTTTCTTT. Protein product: CASSLSEANTEAFF.

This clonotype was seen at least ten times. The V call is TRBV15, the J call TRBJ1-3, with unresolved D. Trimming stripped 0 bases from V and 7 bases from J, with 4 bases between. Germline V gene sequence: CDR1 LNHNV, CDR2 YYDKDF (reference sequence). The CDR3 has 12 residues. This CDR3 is CATSRDWNTIYF. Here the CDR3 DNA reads TGTGCCACCAGCAGAGATTGGAACACCATATATTTT.

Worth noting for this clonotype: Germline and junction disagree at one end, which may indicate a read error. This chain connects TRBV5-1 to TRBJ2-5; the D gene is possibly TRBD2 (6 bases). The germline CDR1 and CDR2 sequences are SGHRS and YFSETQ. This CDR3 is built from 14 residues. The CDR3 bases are TGCGCCAGCAGCTTGGAGGGAGGCGGAGAGACCCTGTACTTC. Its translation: CASSLEGGGETLYF. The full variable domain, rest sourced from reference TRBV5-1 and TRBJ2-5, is KAGVTQTPRYLIKTRGQQVTLSCSPISGHRSVSWYQQTPGQGLQFLFEYFSETQRNKGNFPGRFSGRQFSNSRSEMNVSTLELGDSALYLCASSLEGGGETLYFGPGTRLLVL.

This CDR3 is CASTISGGARETQYF. The CDR3 nucleotides read TGTGCCAGCACCATCTCAGGGGGGGCAAGAGAGACCCAGTACTTC. The chain couples TRBV13 to TRBJ2-5; D may match TRBD1 or TRBD2 (7 bases each). With 7 bases removed from V and 4 bases from J, the gap between germline ends came to 19 bases. The CDR3 extends over 15 amino acids. Germline V CDR1 and CDR2: PRHDT, FYEKMQ (reference sequence).

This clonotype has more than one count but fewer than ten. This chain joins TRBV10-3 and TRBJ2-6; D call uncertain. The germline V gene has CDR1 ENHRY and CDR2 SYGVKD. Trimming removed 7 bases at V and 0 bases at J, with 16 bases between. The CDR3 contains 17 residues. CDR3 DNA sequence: TGTGCCATCACCGCCGGACGGGCAGACTCTGGGGCCAACGTCCTGACTTTC. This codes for CAITAGRADSGANVLTF.

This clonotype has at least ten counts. The CDR3 loop reads CAWSGSRGSTEAFF. For the CDR3, the DNA is TGTGCCTGGAGCGGGAGCAGGGGGTCCACTGAAGCTTTCTTT. The chain employs TRBV30 and TRBJ1-1; TRBD1 matches 7 bases. This CDR3 spans 14 amino acids. Germline CDR1 GTSNPN, CDR2 SVGIG (reference sequence). After removal of 3 bases from V and 4 bases from J, the junction contained 8 bases not matched to a gene.

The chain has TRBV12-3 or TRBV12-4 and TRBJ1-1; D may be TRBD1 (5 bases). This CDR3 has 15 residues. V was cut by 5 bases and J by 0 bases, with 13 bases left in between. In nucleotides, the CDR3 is TGTGCCAGCAGTGACAGTTCAATTATGAACACTGAAGCTTTCTTT. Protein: CASSDSSIMNTEAFF.